What follows are 18 T cell receptor beta chains derived from one specimen sequenced in a study of blood T cells in healthy people across ages. Together with a sample-barcoded 5' primer, a J-beta primer mix was included in a second PCR lasting roughly 6 to 12 cycles. Via MiXCR, TCRdb re-called the 5' RACE reads, giving one row per CDR3 protein. The data contain a few hundred thousand distinct CDR3 sequences, about 49% of them singletons. Sample: blood. All receptors come from a man aged 55 to 69 in good health.

This chain links TRBV5-1 with TRBJ1-4, with TRBD1 matching over 7 bases. The length of the CDR3 is 12 residues. The germline V gene has CDR1 SGHRS and CDR2 YFSETQ. J gave up 7 bases and V 8 bases, and 5 bases lay outside the gene matches. The DNA for the CDR3 is TGCGCCAGTCAGGGGGTCGGTGAAAAACTGTTTTTT. Its protein is CASQGVGEKLFF. The full variable domain, its missing parts supplied by reference TRBV5-1 and TRBJ1-4, is KAGVTQTPRYLIKTRGQQVTLSCSPISGHRSVSWYQQTPGQGLQFLFEYFSETQRNKGNFPGRFSGRQFSNSRSEMNVSTLELGDSALYLCASQGVGEKLFFGSGTQLSVL.

V is TRBV9 and J is TRBJ2-2; D possibly matches TRBD1 or TRBD2 (6 bases each). CDR3 length: 15 residues. V was shortened by 4 bases and J by 2 bases, with 12 bases between the two germline ends. Germline V gene data show CDR1 as SGDLS and CDR2 as YYNGEE. This CDR3 reads CASSPRGQNTGELFF. CDR3 nucleotide sequence: TGTGCCAGCAGCCCCCGGGGGCAAAACACCGGGGAGCTGTTTTTT.

This clonotype was seen repeatedly, ten times or more. This sequence joins TRBV27 and TRBJ1-2; the D gene is possibly TRBD1 (6 bases). V was trimmed by 5 bases and J by 5 bases, leaving 12 bases between them. The CDR3 is 13 amino acids. CDR1 is MNHEY, CDR2 SMNVEV, per germline (reference sequence). CDR3 bases: TGTGCCAGCAGTCCAGTGCAGGGGTATGGCTACACCTTC. It encodes CASSPVQGYGYTF.

V gene TRBV4-3 combines with J gene TRBJ2-6; a possible D gene is TRBD2 (5 bases). Trimming took off 0 bases at V and 4 bases at J, with 10 bases between the two ends. Germline values: CDR1 LGHNA, CDR2 YSLEER. The CDR3 totals 16 residues. In DNA, the CDR3 is TGCGCCAGCAGCCAAGATGCGGGCCCCGGGGCCAACGTCCTGACTTTC. It encodes CASSQDAGPGANVLTF.

Only a few counts were recorded for this clonotype. This sequence joins TRBV7-9 and TRBJ1-2, with 8 bases aligning to TRBD1. The CDR3 is 14 amino acids. Germline V gene data show CDR1 as SEHNR and CDR2 as FQNEAQ (reference sequence). The trim removed 6 bases at V and 7 bases at J, leaving 10 bases unmatched. The CDR3 nucleotides read TGTGCCAGCAGATCCGGACAGGGAATAGGTGGCTACACCTTC. It is translated as CASRSGQGIGGYTF.

A few counts support this clonotype. A single base separates this from a much larger clone, so it may be a read error. The chain links TRBV25-1 to TRBJ2-7; 7 positions agree with TRBD2. V lost 1 base, J lost 8 bases, and 11 bases stayed unmatched. CDR3 size: 15 residues. The germline CDR1 and CDR2 sequences are MGHDK and SYGVNS. Here the CDR3 reads CASSEWGGSRYKQYF. CDR3 DNA: TGTGCCAGCAGTGAATGGGGCGGGAGTCGGTACAAGCAGTACTTC.

This chain connects TRBV2 to TRBJ2-5; TRBD2 matches at 7 bases. The CDR3 is 13 residues long. J was trimmed by 7 bases and V by 6 bases; bases with no gene match: 8. Germline lookup yields CDR1 SNHLY and CDR2 FYNNEI. The CDR3 region is CASRAGLMGTQYF. CDR3 nucleotides: TGTGCCAGCAGAGCGGGACTAATGGGGACCCAGTACTTC. Using reference TRBV2 and TRBJ2-5 for the parts outside the CDR3, the full variable domain is EPEVTQTPSHQVTQMGQEVILRCVPISNHLYFYWYRQILGQKVEFLVSFYNNEISEKSEIFDDQFSVERPDGSNFTLKIRSTKLEDSAMYFCASRAGLMGTQYFGPGTRLLVL.

The CDR3 reads CASTGPGQGAFLYGYTF. The DNA for the CDR3 is TGTGCCAGCACCGGTCCGGGACAGGGGGCTTTCTTATATGGCTACACCTTC. The chain recombines TRBV7-2 with TRBJ1-2; TRBD1 matches at 12 bases. Germline CDR1 is SGHTA and CDR2 is FQGNSA. The trim removed 7 bases at V and 5 bases at J, leaving 14 bases unmatched. This CDR3 comprises 17 residues.

This chain connects TRBV7-3 to TRBJ2-3; D may be TRBD1 (6 bases). The CDR3 extends over 15 amino acids. Per the germline V gene, CDR1 is SGHTA and CDR2 is FQGTGA. The V and J ends lost 4 bases and 2 bases respectively, with 13 bases between them. DNA for the CDR3: TGTGCCAGCAGCTCACAGGGTGGGCCCACAGATACGCAGTATTTT. As protein: CASSSQGGPTDTQYF. Full variable domain (remainder filled in from reference TRBV7-3 and TRBJ2-3): GAGVSQTPSNKVTEKGKYVELRCDPISGHTALYWYRQSLGQGPEFLIYFQGTGAADDSGLPNDRFFAVRPEGSVSTLKIQRTERGDSAVYLCASSSQGGPTDTQYFGPGTRLTVL.

The CDR3 here is CAISTEGGSYEQYF. As DNA, the CDR3 is TGTGCCATCAGTACCGAGGGGGGGTCCTACGAGCAGTACTTC. V is TRBV10-3 and J is TRBJ2-7; perhaps TRBD2 as D (7 bases). The CDR3 covers 14 residues. Trimming took off 5 bases at V and 1 base at J, with 12 bases between the two ends. Germline V CDR1 and CDR2: ENHRY, SYGVKD.

With regard to this clonotype: Germline is not matched at one junction end, which may reflect a read error. V is TRBV12-3 or TRBV12-4 and J is TRBJ1-1; D might be TRBD1 (5 bases). The CDR3 sequence is 11 residues long. The CDR3 DNA reads as TGTGCCGGCAGTGGGGGACTGGAAGCTTTCTTT. Amino acids: CAGSGGLEAFF.

Ten or more counts support this clonotype. V and J are TRBV10-3 and TRBJ1-1, with a possible D match to TRBD1 (6 bases). Germline CDR1 reads ENHRY; CDR2 reads SYGVKD. The CDR3 is 14 residues long. The V gene lost 4 bases and the J gene lost 5 bases, with 14 bases spanning the gap. The CDR3 spells CAISGGGRGTEAFF. CDR3 in DNA: TGTGCCATCAGTGGAGGGGGGCGAGGAACTGAAGCTTTCTTT.

V and J are TRBV29-1 and TRBJ2-1, with 9 positions matching TRBD2. V gave up 5 bases and J gave up 9 bases; unmatched junction bases: 11. This CDR3 spans 14 amino acids. CDR1 SQVTM and CDR2 ANQGSEA come from the germline V gene. The CDR3: CSVRGLAGYFEQFF. CDR3 DNA: TGCAGCGTTCGGGGCCTAGCGGGGTACTTTGAGCAGTTCTTC.

This clonotype was seen a handful of times. The chain combines TRBV11-1 with TRBJ2-6; TRBD2 might be the D (6 bases). The germline gives CDR1 SGHAT, CDR2 FQDESV (reference sequence). This CDR3 has 16 amino acids. V lost 3 bases, J lost 0 bases, and 9 bases lay in between. The CDR3 DNA reads as TGTGCCAGCAGCTTCCCGCGGGGCTCTGGGGCCAACGTCCTGACTTTC. It codes for CASSFPRGSGANVLTF.

About this clonotype: Since a much larger clone is just one base distant, this may be a read error. The rearrangement links TRBV3-1 to TRBJ2-7; D not certain. Germline lookup yields CDR1 LGHDT and CDR2 YNNKEL (reference sequence). The V end was cut by 0 bases, the J end by 5 bases, with 8 bases between. CDR3 size: 13 residues. The CDR3 DNA sequence: TGTGCCAGCAGCCAAGATCGGACGGACGAGCAGTACTTC. Translating it yields CASSQDRTDEQYF.

This clonotype showed up many times. J is TRBJ2-5 and V is TRBV7-2; D is unclear. The CDR3 loop spans 13 amino acids. Germline lookup yields CDR1 SGHTA and CDR2 FQGNSA. V was clipped by 4 bases and J by 4 bases, with 10 bases between them. The DNA for the CDR3 is TGTGCCAGCAGCTCTGATCATTTAGAGACCCAGTACTTC. Protein product: CASSSDHLETQYF. The whole variable domain, remainder taken from reference TRBV7-2 and TRBJ2-5, is GAGVSQSPSNKVTEKGKDVELRCDPISGHTALYWYRQSLGQGLEFLIYFQGNSAPDKSGLPSDRFSAERTGGSVSTLTIQRTQQEDSAVYLCASSSDHLETQYFGPGTRLLVL.

The rearrangement uses TRBV27 and TRBJ2-7; 9 nucleotides line up with TRBD2. Losses at the gene ends were 7 bases for V and 4 bases for J; bases not matched to a gene: 14. Germline V lookup: CDR1 MNHEY, CDR2 SMNVEV (reference sequence). The CDR3 sequence is 16 residues long. CDR3 amino acids: CASTGLPSGRIYEQYF. The CDR3 DNA follows: TGTGCCAGCACCGGGCTCCCAAGCGGGAGGATTTACGAGCAGTACTTC.

The chain employs TRBV7-9 and TRBJ2-5, with TRBD2 identical over 10 bases. Gene TRBJ2-7 matches the end of the DNA better, so the J call may be wrong. Per the germline V gene, CDR1 is SEHNR and CDR2 is FQNEAQ (reference sequence). The CDR3 runs 17 residues. The CDR3 nucleotides are TGTGCCAGCAGTACTAGCGGGGACAGGCTTTTTTACTACGAGCAGTACTTC. Amino acids: CASSTSGDRLFYYEQYF.